Below, 22 T cell receptor beta chains from the same sample are listed, as sequenced in a study of regulatory dendritic cells for organ transplantation. The antigens for these receptors are not known. Allogeneic regulatory or mature dendritic cells were co-cultured for more than 4 days with CFSE-labeled sorted T cells at 1:10. Clones were read by immunoSEQ multiplex PCR, and TCRdb kept only the in-frame ones, dropping some. The sample contains roughly 12,000 clones, about 79% of which appear only once. Source material: naive CD4+ T cells from blood cultured with regulatory dendritic cells. This sample's subset: CD45RA+ naive T cells. These receptor sequences come from a human donor in good health.

The CDR3 DNA follows: TGTGCCAGCAGTTACTCACGTGGCGGAAACACCATATATTTT. Translating it yields CASSYSRGGNTIYF. The chain couples TRBV6-5 to TRBJ1-3; D remains unclear. Germline CDR1 is MNHEY and CDR2 is SVGAGI. V was shortened by 0 bases and J by 4 bases, with 7 bases between the two germline ends. The CDR3 is 14 amino acids.

In this sample, this clone turned up once. The chain joins TRBV2 to TRBJ1-3; D gene unclear. The V gene lost 6 bases and the J gene lost 7 bases, with 10 bases spanning the gap. Germline assignment: CDR1 SNHLY and CDR2 FYNNEI. There are 12 residues in the CDR3. The CDR3 spells CASSPGSNTIYF. CDR3 sequence (DNA): TGTGCCAGCAGCCCGGGTAGTAACACCATATATTTT.

The chain carries TRBV27 and TRBJ2-3; possible D gene TRBD2, 7 bases. Germline values: CDR1 MNHEY, CDR2 SMNVEV (reference sequence). The CDR3 is made up of 15 amino acids. Trimming removed 3 bases at V and 4 bases at J, with 14 bases between. CDR3 protein: CASSFLRGQSDTQYF. Here the CDR3 DNA reads TGTGCCAGCAGTTTTTTGCGGGGGCAATCAGATACGCAGTATTTT.

The table lists this clone with a few counts. The chain uses TRBV5-1 and TRBJ2-1; D is uncertain. There are 15 residues in the CDR3. Germline V gene lookup returns CDR1 SGHRS and CDR2 YFSETQ. V was trimmed by 4 bases and J by 2 bases, leaving 13 bases between them. The CDR3 sequence is CASSRGEPAYNEQFF. The CDR3 coding sequence is TGCGCCAGCAGCCGCGGTGAGCCCGCCTACAATGAGCAGTTCTTC.

The chain uses TRBV5-8 and TRBJ1-2, with a possible D match to TRBD1 (6 bases). Deletions cut 2 bases from V and 2 bases from J, with 10 bases between. CDR1 is SGHTS, CDR2 YDEGEE, per germline. CDR3 size: 14 residues. The CDR3 bases are TGTGCCAGCAGCTTTTCTCAGGGGAACTATGGCTACACCTTC. Translation: CASSFSQGNYGYTF.

V gene TRBV10-3 combines with J gene TRBJ1-1; 9 bases map to TRBD1. This CDR3 spans 12 amino acids. V was clipped by 5 bases and J by 11 bases; unmatched bases: 6. Per the germline V gene, CDR1 is ENHRY and CDR2 is SYGVKD. CDR3 in amino acids: CAISIQGARAFF. The DNA of the CDR3 is TGTGCCATCAGTATACAGGGGGCGCGTGCTTTCTTT.

This chain joins TRBV2 and TRBJ1-6; 7 nucleotides match TRBD1. Germline CDR1 reads SNHLY; CDR2 reads FYNNEI. V gave up 4 bases and J gave up 10 bases; unmatched junction bases: 7. The CDR3 is 14 amino acids. DNA of the CDR3: TGTGCCAGCAGTGTACAGGGGTCGGAGTCACCCCTCCACTTT. This codes for CASSVQGSESPLHF.

The chain recombines TRBV7-2 with TRBJ1-3; D perhaps matches TRBD1 (5 bases). V was cut by 5 bases and J by 0 bases, with 11 bases left in between. Germline V gene data show CDR1 as SGHTA and CDR2 as FQGNSA. The length of the CDR3 is 15 residues. CDR3 amino acids: CASSPQASSGNTIYF. CDR3 nucleotides: TGTGCCAGCAGCCCACAGGCTAGCTCTGGAAACACCATATATTTT.

J is TRBJ1-1 and V is TRBV6-5; TRBD1 aligns across 7 bases. Germline CDR1 MNHEY, CDR2 SVGAGI. The J segment lost 0 bases and the V segment lost 2 bases, leaving 3 bases of the junction unmatched. The CDR3 loop spans 15 amino acids. The CDR3 region is CASSYGDRMNTEAFF. The DNA of the CDR3 is TGTGCCAGCAGTTACGGGGACAGAATGAACACTGAAGCTTTCTTT.

The chain joins TRBV11-3 to TRBJ2-7; weak D call: TRBD1 (5 bases). Germline V gives CDR1 SGHNT, CDR2 YENEEA. V was pared by 2 bases and J by 0 bases, with 5 bases between. CDR3 size: 13 residues. CDR3 nucleotides: TGTGCCAGCAGCTTACAGGGCTCCTACGAGCAGTACTTC. As protein: CASSLQGSYEQYF.

The chain joins TRBV2 to TRBJ1-2; no reliable D call. Germline CDR1 and CDR2: SNHLY and FYNNEI. The V end lost 5 bases, the J end lost 4 bases, and 17 bases lay between the germline ends. The CDR3 is 15 amino acids. CDR3 region: CASSTGLSPFYGYTF. CDR3 sequence (DNA): TGTGCCAGCAGTACCGGACTGTCTCCGTTCTATGGCTACACCTTC.

The chain is built from TRBV7-9 and TRBJ1-5; D unclear. The CDR3 extends over 15 amino acids. Germline CDR1 is SEHNR and CDR2 is FQNEAQ (reference sequence). The ends were cut back, 5 bases at V and 1 base at J, with 12 bases in the middle. DNA of the CDR3: TGTGCCAGCAGCGCGACCCCGGGGAGCAATCAGCCCCAGCATTTT. Protein: CASSATPGSNQPQHF.

This rearrangement joins TRBV10-3 to TRBJ1-1; weak D call: TRBD1 (5 bases). The CDR3 is 13 amino acids. Between the trimmed V and J ends, which lost 7 bases and 5 bases, there was a span of 14 bases. CDR1 is ENHRY, CDR2 SYGVKD, per germline. This chain's CDR3 is CAITQGPETEAFF. In nucleotides, the CDR3 is TGTGCCATCACTCAGGGCCCGGAGACTGAAGCTTTCTTT.

The chain has TRBV7-9 and TRBJ1-4; 7 positions match TRBD1. Germline V gene data show CDR1 as SEHNR and CDR2 as FQNEAQ (reference sequence). Trimming cost V 5 bases and J 8 bases; bases outside gene matches: 5. The CDR3 totals 13 residues. In nucleotides, the CDR3 is TGTGCCAGCAGCCAGGACAGGCCGGAAAAACTGTTTTTT. Translating gives CASSQDRPEKLFF.

The chain couples TRBV19 to TRBJ1-5, with 8 bases lining up with TRBD1. V gave up 7 bases and J gave up 2 bases; unmatched junction bases: 7. The CDR3 runs 15 residues. The V gene's germline CDR1 is LNHDA and CDR2 SQIVND (reference sequence). CDR3 nucleotide sequence: TGTGCCAGTAATGACAGGGGCGGGGGCAATCAGCCCCAGCATTTT. Its translation is CASNDRGGGNQPQHF.

The chain carries TRBV10-3 and TRBJ1-2; tentatively, D is TRBD1 (6 bases). V was shortened by 5 bases and J by 2 bases, with 9 bases between the two germline ends. This CDR3 contains 13 residues. Germline assignment: CDR1 ENHRY and CDR2 SYGVKD. This chain's CDR3 is CAISPGQNYGYTF. The CDR3 DNA reads as TGTGCCATCAGTCCCGGACAGAACTATGGCTACACCTTC.

The chain has TRBV5-6 and TRBJ2-7, with 10 bases fitting TRBD1. This CDR3 region has 14 residues. Germline CDR1 is SGHDT and CDR2 is YYEEEE. J gave up 6 bases and V 3 bases, and 6 bases lay outside the gene matches. As DNA, the CDR3 is TGTGCCAGCAGCTCCACAGACAGGGGGCGCGAGCAGTACTTC. Its translation is CASSSTDRGREQYF.

In this sample, this clone turned up a few times. This chain joins TRBV21-1 and TRBJ1-6; the table's D call, TRBD1, has no DNA check behind it. TRBV21-1 is marked as a pseudogene. The CDR3 is 18 amino acids. CDR3 region: CASSKVNRENSYNSPLHF. CDR3 DNA sequence: TGTGCCAGCAGCAAAGTGAACAGGGAAAACTCCTATAATTCACCCCTCCACTTT.

The chain combines TRBV21-1 with TRBJ1-2; the D call of TRBD1 is as the table states it, not checked on the DNA. TRBV21-1 is a pseudogene segment. This CDR3 comprises 10 residues. The CDR3 nucleotides read TGTGCCAGCAGCCCAGGTGGCTACACCTTC. Residues: CASSPGGYTF.

The chain employs TRBV12-5 and TRBJ1-2; perhaps TRBD1 as D (5 bases). This CDR3 is built from 15 residues. Between the trimmed V and J ends, which lost 0 bases and 8 bases, there was a span of 16 bases. CDR1 is LGHNT, CDR2 FRNRAP, per germline. CDR3 loop: CASGLVGREGRGYTF. The CDR3 DNA follows: TGTGCTAGTGGTTTGGTGGGCCGGGAGGGACGCGGCTACACCTTC.

The rearrangement uses TRBV27 and TRBJ2-3, with 8 bases identical to TRBD2. V shed 6 bases, J shed 2 bases, and the junction held 13 bases outside the gene matches. Germline CDR1 reads MNHEY; CDR2 reads SMNVEV (reference sequence). CDR3 length: 17 residues. The CDR3 region has the DNA TGTGCCAGCAGGTTGGTCTATAGCGGGGCCCACACAGATACGCAGTATTTT. Protein: CASRLVYSGAHTDTQYF.

This clone occurred once. CDR3 loop: CASSSTSGDNEQFF. CDR3 nucleotides: TGTGCCAGCAGTTCGACTAGCGGGGACAATGAGCAGTTCTTC. The V and J genes are TRBV6-5 and TRBJ2-1; TRBD2 aligns across 11 bases. The J segment lost 5 bases and the V segment lost 4 bases, leaving 1 base of the junction unmatched. CDR1 and CDR2 from the germline V gene are MNHEY and SVGAGI. This CDR3 region has 14 residues.